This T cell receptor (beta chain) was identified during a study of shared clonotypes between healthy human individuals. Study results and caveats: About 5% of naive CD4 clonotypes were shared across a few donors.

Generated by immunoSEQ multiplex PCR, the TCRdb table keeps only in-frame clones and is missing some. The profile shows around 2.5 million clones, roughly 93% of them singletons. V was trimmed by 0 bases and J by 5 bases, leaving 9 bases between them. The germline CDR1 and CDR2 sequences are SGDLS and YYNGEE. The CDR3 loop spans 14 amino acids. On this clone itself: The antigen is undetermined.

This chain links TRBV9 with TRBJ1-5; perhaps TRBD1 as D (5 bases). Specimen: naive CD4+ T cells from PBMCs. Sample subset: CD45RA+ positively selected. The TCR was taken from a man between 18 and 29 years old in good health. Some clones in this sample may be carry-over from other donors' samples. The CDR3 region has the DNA TGTGCCAGCAGCGTAGGGGGGTCGGATCAGCCCCAGCATTTT. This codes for CASSVGGSDQPQHF.